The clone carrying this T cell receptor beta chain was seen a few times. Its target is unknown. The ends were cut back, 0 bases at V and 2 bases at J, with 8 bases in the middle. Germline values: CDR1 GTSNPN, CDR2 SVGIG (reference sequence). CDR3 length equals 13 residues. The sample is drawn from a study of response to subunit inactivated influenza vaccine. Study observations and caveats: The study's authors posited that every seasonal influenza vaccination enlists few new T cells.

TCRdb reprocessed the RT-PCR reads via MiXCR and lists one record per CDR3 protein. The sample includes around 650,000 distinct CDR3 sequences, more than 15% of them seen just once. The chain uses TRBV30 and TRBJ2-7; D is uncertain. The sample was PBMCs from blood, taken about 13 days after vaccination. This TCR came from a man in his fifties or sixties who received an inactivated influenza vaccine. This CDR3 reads CAWSVGRAYEQYF. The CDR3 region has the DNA TGTGCCTGGAGTGTAGGTCGGGCCTACGAGCAGTACTTC.